The rows below give T cell receptor beta chains drawn from one sample of a study of T cells in localized non-small cell lung cancer. The data were produced by immunoSEQ multiplex PCR, yet TCRdb's version contains in-frame clones alone and is incomplete. The sample includes some 38,000 clones, around 94% of them seen just once. Specimen: peripheral blood, collected before any cancer treatment. All receptors come from a female donor aged 60 or older with stage I lung adenocarcinoma. CDR3s include the opening cysteine and the closing phenylalanine or tryptophan. A D gene is named only where the DNA matches it firmly.

>-|TRBV2|TRBJ2-2
CASSVYKNTGELFF
>-|TRBV6-4|TRBJ1-2
CASSGGGNYGYTF
>-|TRBV7-6|TRBJ2-1
CASSSPDLSVGNEQFF
>-|TRBV7-2|TRBJ1-5
CASSLARGGRSGSSNQPQHF
>-|TRBV7-9|TRBJ2-2
CASSSNGNTGELFF
>-|TRBV5-1|TRBJ1-1
CASSLALWAGRNTEAFF
>-|TRBV29-1|TRBJ1-2
CSVEVVGGLGGYTF
>TRBD1|TRBV28|TRBJ1-3
CASSPSDRVRNTIYF
>-|TRBV7-2|TRBJ1-5
CASSLYGNDQPQHF
>TRBD1|TRBV5-1|TRBJ1-1
CASGGQGNTEAFF
>-|TRBV27|TRBJ1-1
CASSTPTGPRSEAFF
>-|TRBV7-9|TRBJ1-2
CASSLEARREGYTF
>-|TRBV5-5|TRBJ2-5
CASSPQWETQYF
>-|TRBV21-1|TRBJ2-5
CASIIRTAQETQYF
>-|TRBV5-1|TRBJ2-6
CASSWGEANVLTF
>-|TRBV6-1|TRBJ1-1
CASSGTRDTLTGTEAFF
>-|TRBV7-8|TRBJ1-1
CASSLNRIPANTEAFF
>-|TRBV28|TRBJ1-2
CASSNSGGLDGYTF
>-|TRBV14|TRBJ2-6
CASSPRLGTTGANVLTF
>-|TRBV7-2|TRBJ2-2
CASSIQGLAGELFF
>TRBD1|TRBV10-2|TRBJ1-1
CASNDRGVLEAFF
>-|TRBV5-6|TRBJ2-5
CASSFVAPQETQYF